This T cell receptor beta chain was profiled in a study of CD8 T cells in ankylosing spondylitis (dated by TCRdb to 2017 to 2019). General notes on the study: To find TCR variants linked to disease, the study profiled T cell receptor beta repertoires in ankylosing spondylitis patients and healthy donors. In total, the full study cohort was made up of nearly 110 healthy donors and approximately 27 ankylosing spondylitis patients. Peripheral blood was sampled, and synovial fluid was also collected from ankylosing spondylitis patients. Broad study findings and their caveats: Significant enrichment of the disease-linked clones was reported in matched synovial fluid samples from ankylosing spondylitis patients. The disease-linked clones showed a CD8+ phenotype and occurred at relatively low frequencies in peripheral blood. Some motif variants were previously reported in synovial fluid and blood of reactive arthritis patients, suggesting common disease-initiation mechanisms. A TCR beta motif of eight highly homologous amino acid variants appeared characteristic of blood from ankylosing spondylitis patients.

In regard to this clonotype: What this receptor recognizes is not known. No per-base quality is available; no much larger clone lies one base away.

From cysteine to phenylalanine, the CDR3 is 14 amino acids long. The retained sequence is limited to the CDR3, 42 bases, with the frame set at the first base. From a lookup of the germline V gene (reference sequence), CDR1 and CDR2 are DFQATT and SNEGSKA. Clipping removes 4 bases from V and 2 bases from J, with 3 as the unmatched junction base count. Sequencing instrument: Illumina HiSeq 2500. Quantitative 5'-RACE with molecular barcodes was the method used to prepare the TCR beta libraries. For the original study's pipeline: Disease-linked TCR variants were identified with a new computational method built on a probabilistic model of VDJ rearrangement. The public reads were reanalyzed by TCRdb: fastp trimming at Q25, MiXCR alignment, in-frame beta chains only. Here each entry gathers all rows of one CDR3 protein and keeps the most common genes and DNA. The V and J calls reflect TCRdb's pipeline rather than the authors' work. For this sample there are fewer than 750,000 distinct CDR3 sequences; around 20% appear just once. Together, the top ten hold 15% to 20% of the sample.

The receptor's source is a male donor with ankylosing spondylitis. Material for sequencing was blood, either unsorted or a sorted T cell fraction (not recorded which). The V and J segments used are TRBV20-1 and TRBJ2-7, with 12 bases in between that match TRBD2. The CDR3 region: CSATSGRAAYEQYF. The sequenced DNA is TGCAGTGCTACTAGCGGGAGGGCCGCCTACGAGCAGTACTTC.